This paragraph covers one T cell receptor beta chain sequence. Germline CDR1 is LGHDT and CDR2 is YNNKEL (reference sequence). Trimming removed 4 bases from V and 5 bases from J, with 14 bases in between. CDR3 length: 14 residues. The data belong to a study of blood T cell repertoires in COVID-19. Overall study context: Donors in the United States, Italy and Spain gave samples during acute or convalescent COVID-19. Sources were T cells, B-cell-depleted T cells, or PBMCs; the material itself was cDNA or gDNA.

Authors' data handling: Scientists estimated how many nucleated cells there were by amplifying reference gene primers. Sequencing was performed with immunoSEQ multiplex PCR; in TCRdb, only in-frame clones are kept and a portion is missing. V and J calls and clone size are those listed in that table; D and trimming were worked out from the DNA. The sample yields over 110,000 clones, 84% seen once. Sample: PBMCs or T cells enriched from blood (not recorded which). The receptor comes from a middle-aged man in a cohort exposed to, infected with or recovered from COVID-19 (not recorded which). This chain joins TRBV3-1 (or the pseudogene TRBV3-2) and TRBJ2-5; D gene uncertain. CDR3 nucleotide sequence: TGTGCCAGCAGCCCTTTGGGTCTAGTGGAGACCCAGTACTTC. Its protein product is CASSPLGLVETQYF.